Presented here are 13 T cell receptor beta chains from one specimen sequenced in a study of OX40 agonist ivuxolimab in advanced cancers. Profiled with immunoSEQ multiplex PCR; TCRdb holds only in-frame clones, not every one. Among around 7,700 clones listed, 86% were seen once. The material was CD4+ or CD8+ T cells sorted from blood, obtained in a trial of the OX40 agonist ivuxolimab. These receptors were taken from an adult with an advanced solid tumor such as melanoma, head and neck, liver or kidney cancer.

The chain joins TRBV7-2 to TRBJ1-5; D unresolved. V lost 1 base, J lost 1 base, and 8 bases lay in between. This CDR3 comprises 15 residues. The germline V gene has CDR1 SGHTA and CDR2 FQGNSA. Here the CDR3 DNA reads TGTGCCAGCAGCTTAGGCGTAAGGAGCAATCAGCCCCAGCATTTT. Encoded protein: CASSLGVRSNQPQHF. Full variable domain (outside the CDR3, taken from reference TRBV7-2 and TRBJ1-5): GAGVSQSPSNKVTEKGKDVELRCDPISGHTALYWYRQSLGQGLEFLIYFQGNSAPDKSGLPSDRFSAERTGGSVSTLTIQRTQQEDSAVYLCASSLGVRSNQPQHFGDGTRLSIL.

The chain has TRBV19 and TRBJ1-1; D might be TRBD1 (5 bases). There are 15 residues in the CDR3. Germline V gives CDR1 LNHDA, CDR2 SQIVND (reference sequence). Deletions cut 5 bases from V and 3 bases from J, with 16 bases between. CDR3 amino acids: CASSPRGAGDTEAFF. The CDR3 DNA is TGTGCCAGTAGTCCGCGGGGAGCGGGGGACACTGAAGCTTTCTTT.

The chain couples TRBV2 to TRBJ1-5; TRBD1 agrees at 10 bases. This CDR3 comprises 16 residues. Per germline, CDR1 SNHLY and CDR2 FYNNEI. V gave up 6 bases and J gave up 3 bases; unmatched junction bases: 8. The DNA for the CDR3 is TGTGCCAGCAGAGACCCGGGACAGGGGTTCAATCAGCCCCAGCATTTT. It translates to CASRDPGQGFNQPQHF.

V gene TRBV6-6 combines with J gene TRBJ1-6; the D gene is possibly TRBD1 (6 bases). Trimming shortened V by 7 bases and J by 8 bases, and 15 bases separated the two germline ends. The CDR3 spans 14 residues. Germline V CDR1 and CDR2: MNHNY, SVGAGI (reference sequence). CDR3 sequence (DNA): TGTGCCAGCAATACTCAGGGGTACGATTCACCCCTCCACTTT. Residues: CASNTQGYDSPLHF.

This rearrangement joins TRBV9 to TRBJ2-3; tentatively, D is TRBD2 (6 bases). Trimming pared 4 bases from V and 2 bases from J, leaving 11 bases between. This CDR3 is 14 amino acids long. The V gene's germline CDR1 is SGDLS and CDR2 YYNGEE. CDR3 amino acids: CASSRDSSTDTQYF. In DNA, the CDR3 is TGTGCCAGCAGCCGGGACTCGTCCACAGATACGCAGTATTTT.

This clone was seen only a few times. The CDR3 region is CASSQAGQGRHSPLHF. In nucleotides, the CDR3 is TGCGCCAGCAGCCAAGCCGGACAGGGGAGGCATTCACCCCTCCACTTT. This chain joins TRBV4-1 and TRBJ1-6; 9 nucleotides line up with TRBD1. Losses at the gene ends were 1 base for V and 8 bases for J; bases not matched to a gene: 6. The CDR3 totals 16 residues. Germline lookup yields CDR1 MGHRA and CDR2 YSYEKL.

CDR3 nucleotides: TGTGCCAGCAGAGGACAGGGGAGTCCACCAAACACCATATATTTT. As protein: CASRGQGSPPNTIYF. This chain links TRBV6-5 with TRBJ1-3, with TRBD1 matching over 9 bases. The V and J ends lost 6 bases and 6 bases, in that order; junction bases with no gene match: 9. CDR1 and CDR2 from the germline V gene are MNHEY and SVGAGI. The CDR3 extends over 15 amino acids.

This chain joins TRBV4-1 and TRBJ2-7; D may be TRBD2 (6 bases). The CDR3 has 19 residues. The germline V gene has CDR1 MGHRA and CDR2 YSYEKL. The V gene lost 3 bases and the J gene lost 1 base, with 25 bases spanning the gap. This CDR3 reads CASSQIPYLGRSTSYEQYF. The CDR3 coding sequence is TGCGCCAGCAGCCAGATCCCGTATCTCGGGAGATCCACTTCCTACGAGCAGTACTTC.

The CDR3, as DNA: TGTGCCAGCAGCCCCCGTGGGGGACGGACCACGAGCACCGGGGAGCTGTTTTTT. Its protein product is CASSPRGGRTTSTGELFF. The chain employs TRBV7-3 and TRBJ2-2, with D perhaps matching TRBD1 or TRBD2 (5 bases each). CDR1 is SGHTA, CDR2 FQGTGA, per germline. V was cut by 5 bases and J by 4 bases, with 23 bases left in between. The CDR3 totals 18 residues.

The rearrangement uses TRBV25-1 and TRBJ2-7, with 8 bases fitting TRBD1. Germline V gene lookup returns CDR1 MGHDK and CDR2 SYGVNS. After removal of 7 bases from V and 2 bases from J, the junction contained 4 bases not matched to a gene. This CDR3 has 13 residues. DNA of the CDR3: TGTGCCAGCACAAAACAGGGGGCCTACGAGCAGTACTTC. Protein sequence: CASTKQGAYEQYF.

The V gene is TRBV29-1, the J gene TRBJ2-1; 7 positions agree with TRBD2. Germline values: CDR1 SQVTM, CDR2 ANQGSEA. The CDR3 loop spans 15 amino acids. Unmatched junction bases numbered 14, after V lost 5 bases and J lost 7 bases. CDR3 loop: CSVIPPSGVSNEQFF. The CDR3 DNA is TGCAGCGTTATCCCGCCCAGCGGGGTGTCAAATGAGCAGTTCTTC.

The CDR3 DNA reads TGTGCCAGCGGCCGGGCCTCTGGGGCCAACGTCCTGACTTTC. Translating it yields CASGRASGANVLTF. The chain has TRBV11-1 and TRBJ2-6; D unclear. The CDR3 contains 14 residues. The V end lost 8 bases, the J end lost 0 bases, and 8 bases lay between the germline ends. Germline V CDR1 and CDR2: SGHAT, FQDESV (reference sequence).

The genes are TRBV2 and TRBJ2-1; 11 positions match TRBD2. CDR1 and CDR2 (germline): SNHLY, FYNNEI. Losses at the gene ends were 5 bases for V and 2 bases for J; bases not matched to a gene: 2. This CDR3 comprises 15 residues. CDR3: CASSTSGSTYNEQFF. The CDR3 nucleotides read TGTGCCAGCAGTACTAGCGGGAGTACCTACAATGAGCAGTTCTTC.